The 4 T cell receptor beta chains given below trace back to one sample, sequenced in a study of T-cell memory formation after mild COVID-19. MiXCR was run by TCRdb on the 5' RACE reads, yielding one entry per CDR3 protein. The repertoire holds hundreds of thousands of distinct CDR3 sequences, with 20% to 25% as singletons. The sequenced material came from PBMCs or a T cell subset sorted from them (not recorded which). All receptors derive from an adult woman who had mild COVID-19 (a few samples of this study predate the infection). Cell type and time point are not known.

This chain connects TRBV9 to TRBJ2-1; a weak D match, TRBD2 (7 bases). This CDR3 is 14 amino acids long. V shed 4 bases and J shed 5 bases, with 13 bases lying between them. Germline V CDR1 and CDR2: SGDLS, YYNGEE. CDR3 coding DNA: TGTGCCAGCAGCCCTCGGGGGGCGGACAATGAGCAGTTCTTC. Amino acids: CASSPRGADNEQFF.

The rearrangement uses TRBV12-3 or TRBV12-4 and TRBJ2-3; 8 positions match TRBD1. With 6 bases clipped from V and 7 bases from J, the junction kept 6 bases outside the gene matches. The length of the CDR3 is 13 residues. The DNA of the CDR3 is TGTGCCAGCAGCTCAGACAGGGGCCATACGCAGTATTTT. This encodes CASSSDRGHTQYF.

This clonotype was detected a few times. The CDR3 DNA is TGTGCCGCCAGCTTACAGGGAGGTACAGATACGCAGTATTTT. Translation gives CAASLQGGTDTQYF. This chain links TRBV19 with TRBJ2-3; either TRBD1 or TRBD2 may fit D (6 bases each). The CDR3 is 14 amino acids. V dropped 11 bases and J dropped 3 bases, with 18 bases sitting between them. Germline CDR1 reads LNHDA; CDR2 reads SQIVND (reference sequence).

The rearrangement joins TRBV20-1 to TRBJ1-2, with D perhaps matching TRBD1 (5 bases). The germline gives CDR1 DFQATT, CDR2 SNEGSKA (reference sequence). This CDR3 has 15 residues. The germline V and J ends were trimmed by 2 bases and 2 bases, with 15 bases remaining between them. The CDR3 DNA reads TGCAGTGCTAGAAGAGGACATCGCCTAAACTATGGCTACACCTTC. Translation: CSARRGHRLNYGYTF.